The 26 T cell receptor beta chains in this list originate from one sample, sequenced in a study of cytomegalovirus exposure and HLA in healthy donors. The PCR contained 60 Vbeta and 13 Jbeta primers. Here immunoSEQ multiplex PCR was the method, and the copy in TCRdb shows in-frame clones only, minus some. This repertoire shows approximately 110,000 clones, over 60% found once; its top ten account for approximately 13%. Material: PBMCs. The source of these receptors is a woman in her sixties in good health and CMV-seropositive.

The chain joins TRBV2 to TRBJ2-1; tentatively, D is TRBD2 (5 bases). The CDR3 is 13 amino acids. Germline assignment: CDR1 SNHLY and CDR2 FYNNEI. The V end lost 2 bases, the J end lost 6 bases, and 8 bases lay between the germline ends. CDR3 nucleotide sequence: TGTGCCAGCAGTGAACAGCGGAGCAATGAGCAGTTCTTC. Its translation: CASSEQRSNEQFF.

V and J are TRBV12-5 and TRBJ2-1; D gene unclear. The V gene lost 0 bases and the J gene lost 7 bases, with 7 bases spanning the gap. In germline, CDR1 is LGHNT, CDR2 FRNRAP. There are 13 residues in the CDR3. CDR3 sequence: CASGLVTVNEQFF. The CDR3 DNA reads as TGTGCTAGTGGTTTGGTAACAGTTAATGAGCAGTTCTTC.

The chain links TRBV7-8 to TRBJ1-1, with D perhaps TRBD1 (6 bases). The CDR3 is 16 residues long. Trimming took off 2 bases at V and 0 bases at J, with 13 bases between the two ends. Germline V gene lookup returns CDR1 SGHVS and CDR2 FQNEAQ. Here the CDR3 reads CASSLTGQTMNTEAFF. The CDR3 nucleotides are TGTGCCAGCAGCTTAACCGGACAGACTATGAACACTGAAGCTTTCTTT.

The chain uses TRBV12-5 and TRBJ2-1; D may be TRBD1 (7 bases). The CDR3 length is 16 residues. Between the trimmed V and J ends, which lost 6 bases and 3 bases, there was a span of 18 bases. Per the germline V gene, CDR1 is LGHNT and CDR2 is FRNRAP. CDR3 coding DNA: TGTGCTAGTGGCCCGGCGGGACAGAGAATCTACAATGAGCAGTTCTTC. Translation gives CASGPAGQRIYNEQFF.

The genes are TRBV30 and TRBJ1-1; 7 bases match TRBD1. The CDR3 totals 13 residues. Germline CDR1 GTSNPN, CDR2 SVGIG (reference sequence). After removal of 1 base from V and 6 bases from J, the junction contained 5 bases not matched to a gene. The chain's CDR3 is CAWSEGAVAEAFF. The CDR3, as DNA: TGTGCCTGGAGTGAGGGGGCGGTCGCTGAAGCTTTCTTT.

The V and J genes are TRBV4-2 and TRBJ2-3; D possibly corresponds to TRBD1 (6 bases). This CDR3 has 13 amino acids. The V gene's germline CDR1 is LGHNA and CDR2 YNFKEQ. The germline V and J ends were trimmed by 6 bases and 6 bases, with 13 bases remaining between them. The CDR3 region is CASRGGAEDTQYF. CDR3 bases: TGTGCCAGCAGAGGGGGAGCTGAGGATACGCAGTATTTT.

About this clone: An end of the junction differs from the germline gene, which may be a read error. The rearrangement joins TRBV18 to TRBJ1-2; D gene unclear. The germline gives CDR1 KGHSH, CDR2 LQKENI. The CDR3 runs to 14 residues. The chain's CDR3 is CASSPRAWRGGYTF. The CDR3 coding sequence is TGTGCCAGCTCTCCACGTGCCTGGAGAGGGGGCTACACCTTC.

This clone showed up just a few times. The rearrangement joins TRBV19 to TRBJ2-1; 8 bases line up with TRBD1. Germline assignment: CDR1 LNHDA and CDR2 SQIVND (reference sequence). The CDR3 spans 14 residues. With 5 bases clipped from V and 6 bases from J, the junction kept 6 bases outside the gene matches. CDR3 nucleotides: TGTGCCAGTAGTGCACCTACAGGGGGCAATGAGCAGTTCTTC. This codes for CASSAPTGGNEQFF.

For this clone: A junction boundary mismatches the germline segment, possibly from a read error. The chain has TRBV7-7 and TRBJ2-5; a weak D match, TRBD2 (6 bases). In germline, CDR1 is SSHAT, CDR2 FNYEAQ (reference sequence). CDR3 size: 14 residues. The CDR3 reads CASSPGTAPETQYF. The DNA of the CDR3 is TGTGCTAGCAGCCCAGGGACTGCCCCTGAGACCCAGTACTTC.

The CDR3 reads CAISASDSMNTEAFF. Here the CDR3 DNA reads TGTGCCATCAGTGCCTCCGACAGCATGAACACTGAAGCTTTCTTT. V and J are TRBV10-3 and TRBJ1-1; possibly TRBD1 for D (5 bases). CDR3 length: 15 amino acids. V was trimmed by 4 bases and J by 0 bases, leaving 12 bases between them. Germline-derived CDR1 and CDR2 are ENHRY and SYGVKD.

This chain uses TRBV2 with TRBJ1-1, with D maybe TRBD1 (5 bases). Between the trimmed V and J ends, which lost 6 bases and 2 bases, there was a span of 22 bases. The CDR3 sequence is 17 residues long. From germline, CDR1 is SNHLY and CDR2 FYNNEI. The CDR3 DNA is TGTGCCAGCAGGGCTTGGGGGGGTGGTCGGGGTAACACTGAAGCTTTCTTT. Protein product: CASRAWGGGRGNTEAFF.

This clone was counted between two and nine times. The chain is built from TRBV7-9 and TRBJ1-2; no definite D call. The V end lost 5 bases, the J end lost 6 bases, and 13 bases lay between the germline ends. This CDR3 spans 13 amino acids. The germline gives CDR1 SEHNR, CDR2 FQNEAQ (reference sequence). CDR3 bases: TGTGCCAGCAGCCGTACCTCGGGTGATGGCTACACCTTC. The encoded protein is CASSRTSGDGYTF.

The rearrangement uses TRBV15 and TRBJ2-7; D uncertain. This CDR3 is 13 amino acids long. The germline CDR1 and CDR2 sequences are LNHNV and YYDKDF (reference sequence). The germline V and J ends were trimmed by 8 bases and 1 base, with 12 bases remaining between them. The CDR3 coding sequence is TGTGCCACCCGCCGCCAGGCATCCTACGAGCAGTACTTC. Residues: CATRRQASYEQYF.

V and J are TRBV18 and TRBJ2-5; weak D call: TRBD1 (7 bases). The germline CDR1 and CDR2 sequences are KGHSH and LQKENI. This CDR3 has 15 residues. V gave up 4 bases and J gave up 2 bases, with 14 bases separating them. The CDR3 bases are TGTGCCAGCTCACTCCAGGGGGGCTATCAAGAGACCCAGTACTTC. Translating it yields CASSLQGGYQETQYF.

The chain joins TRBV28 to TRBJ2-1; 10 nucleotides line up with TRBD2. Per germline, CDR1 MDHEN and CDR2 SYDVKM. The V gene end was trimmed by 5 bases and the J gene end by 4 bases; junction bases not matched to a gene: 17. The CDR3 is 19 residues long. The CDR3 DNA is TGTGCCAGCAGTCTTGAAAGGTGGACTAGCGGACTGAAATACAATGAGCAGTTCTTC. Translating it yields CASSLERWTSGLKYNEQFF.

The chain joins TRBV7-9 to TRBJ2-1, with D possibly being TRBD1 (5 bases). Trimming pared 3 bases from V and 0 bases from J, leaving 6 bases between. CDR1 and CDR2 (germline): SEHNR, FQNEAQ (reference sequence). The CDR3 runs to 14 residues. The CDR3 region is CASSLTASYNEQFF. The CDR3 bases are TGTGCCAGCAGCTTGACAGCCTCCTACAATGAGCAGTTCTTC.

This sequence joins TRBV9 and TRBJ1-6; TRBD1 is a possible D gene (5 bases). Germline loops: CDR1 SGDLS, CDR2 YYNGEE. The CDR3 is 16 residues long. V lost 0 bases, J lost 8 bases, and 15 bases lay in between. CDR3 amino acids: CASSVGGGARYSPLHF. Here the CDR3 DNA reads TGTGCCAGCAGCGTAGGAGGAGGGGCGCGCTATTCACCCCTCCACTTT.

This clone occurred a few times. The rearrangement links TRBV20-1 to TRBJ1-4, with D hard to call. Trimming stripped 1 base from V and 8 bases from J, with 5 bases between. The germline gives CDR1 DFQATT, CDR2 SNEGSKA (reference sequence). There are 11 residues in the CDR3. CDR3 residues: CSARVQEKLFF. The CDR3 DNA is TGCAGTGCTAGAGTCCAGGAAAAACTGTTTTTT.

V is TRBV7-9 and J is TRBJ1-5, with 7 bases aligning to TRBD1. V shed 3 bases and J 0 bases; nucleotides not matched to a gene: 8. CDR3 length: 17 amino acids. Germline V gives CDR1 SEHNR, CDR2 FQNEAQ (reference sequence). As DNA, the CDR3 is TGTGCCAGCAGCTTTCCACAGGGGCGATATAGCAATCAGCCCCAGCATTTT. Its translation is CASSFPQGRYSNQPQHF.

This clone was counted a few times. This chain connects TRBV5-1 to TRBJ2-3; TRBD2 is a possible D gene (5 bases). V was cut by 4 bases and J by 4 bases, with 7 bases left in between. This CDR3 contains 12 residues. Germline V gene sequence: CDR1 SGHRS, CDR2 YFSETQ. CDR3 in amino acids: CASSPGADTQYF. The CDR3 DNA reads TGCGCCAGCAGCCCCGGGGCAGATACGCAGTATTTT.

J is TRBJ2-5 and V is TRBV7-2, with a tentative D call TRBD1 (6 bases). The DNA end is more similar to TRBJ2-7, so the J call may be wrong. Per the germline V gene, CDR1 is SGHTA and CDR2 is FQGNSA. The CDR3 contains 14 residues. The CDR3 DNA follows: TGTGCCAGCAGCTTAGGGGGACAAGCCTACGAGCAGTACTTC. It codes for CASSLGGQAYEQYF.

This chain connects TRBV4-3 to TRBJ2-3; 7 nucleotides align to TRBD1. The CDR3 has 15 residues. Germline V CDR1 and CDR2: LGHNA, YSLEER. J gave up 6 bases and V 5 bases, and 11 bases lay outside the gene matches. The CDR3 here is CASSLNRGTSDTQYF. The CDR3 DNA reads TGCGCCAGCAGCTTAAACAGGGGAACTTCGGATACGCAGTATTTT.

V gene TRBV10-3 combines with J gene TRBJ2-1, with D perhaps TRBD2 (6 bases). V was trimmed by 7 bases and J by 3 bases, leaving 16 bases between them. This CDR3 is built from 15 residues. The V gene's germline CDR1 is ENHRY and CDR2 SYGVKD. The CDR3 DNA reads TGTGCCATCACCACTGGAGGGCTGGGCTACAATGAGCAGTTCTTC. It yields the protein CAITTGGLGYNEQFF.

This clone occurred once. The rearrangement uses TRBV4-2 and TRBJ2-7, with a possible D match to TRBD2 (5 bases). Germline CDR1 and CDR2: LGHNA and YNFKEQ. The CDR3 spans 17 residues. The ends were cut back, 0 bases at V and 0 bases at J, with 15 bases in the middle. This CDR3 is CASSQDVAKRSSYEQYF. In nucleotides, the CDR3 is TGTGCCAGCAGCCAAGATGTGGCGAAGCGGTCCTCCTACGAGCAGTACTTC.

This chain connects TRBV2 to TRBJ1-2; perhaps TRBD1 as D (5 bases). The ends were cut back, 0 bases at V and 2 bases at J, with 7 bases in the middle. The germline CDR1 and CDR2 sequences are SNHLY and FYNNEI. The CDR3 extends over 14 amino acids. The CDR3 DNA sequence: TGTGCCAGCAGTGAAGCGGGGCAGAACTATGGCTACACCTTC. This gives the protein CASSEAGQNYGYTF.

The CDR3 coding sequence is TGTGCCAGTAGTGGGTTTGGTCGGGAGCTAACCTCTGGAAACACCATATATTTT. It encodes CASSGFGRELTSGNTIYF. The chain carries TRBV19 and TRBJ1-3; D call uncertain. V lost 5 bases to trimming and J lost 0 bases, with 20 bases between them. The CDR3 has 18 amino acids. Germline values: CDR1 LNHDA, CDR2 SQIVND (reference sequence).